One and the same sample provided the 14 T cell receptor beta chains below, sequenced in a study of T cells in Graves' hyperthyroidism and ophthalmopathy. TCR beta CDR3 sequences were amplified from RNA transcripts. First-round RT-PCR targeting the TCR CDR3 was performed with the HTBI primer set. MiXCR, applied by TCRdb to the multiplex PCR reads, yields one record per CDR3 protein. Counted here are 550,000 to 650,000 distinct CDR3 sequences, approximately 15% occurring once; the ten biggest clones make up 5% to 7%. Sequenced: blood. The receptors originated from a woman in her thirties with Graves' hyperthyroidism that later progressed to Graves' ophthalmopathy.

This clonotype was seen a few times. The chain combines TRBV6-1 with TRBJ2-7; D perhaps matches TRBD2 (6 bases). The length of the CDR3 is 12 residues. Germline V CDR1 and CDR2: MNHNS, SASEGT. With 6 bases removed from V and 5 bases from J, the gap between germline ends came to 11 bases. The DNA for the CDR3 is TGTGCCAGCAGCGAGACTAGTCACGAGCAGTACTTC. This codes for CASSETSHEQYF.

This clonotype was detected many times. The chain is built from TRBV29-1 and TRBJ2-3; D gene unclear. This CDR3 is 15 amino acids long. The V and J ends lost 0 bases and 4 bases respectively, with 14 bases between them. Looked up from germline, CDR1 is SQVTM and CDR2 is ANQGSEA. As DNA, the CDR3 is TGCAGCGTTGAAGATCTCGGCAGTGGCGCAGATACGCAGTATTTT. Protein: CSVEDLGSGADTQYF.

This clonotype was detected many times. V usage is TRBV20-1 and J usage is TRBJ2-7; 12 bases are shared with TRBD2. Per the germline V gene, CDR1 is DFQATT and CDR2 is SNEGSKA (reference sequence). With V trimmed by 1 base and J by 3 bases, 16 bases remained unmatched. CDR3 size: 19 residues. Here the CDR3 reads CSARVKPSGRAGGDYEQYF. The CDR3 DNA sequence: TGCAGTGCTAGAGTGAAGCCTAGCGGGAGGGCCGGAGGGGACTACGAGCAGTACTTC.

The chain recombines TRBV24-1 with TRBJ2-2; D is possibly TRBD1 or TRBD2 (5 bases each). This CDR3 spans 15 amino acids. Looked up from germline, CDR1 is KGHDR and CDR2 is SFDVKD. Trimming cost V 3 bases and J 4 bases, with 11 bases left between them. The CDR3 reads CATSDPGRGTGELFF. The CDR3 DNA is TGTGCCACCAGTGATCCGGGACGCGGCACCGGGGAGCTGTTTTTT.

The chain couples TRBV5-1 to TRBJ2-7; 9 nucleotides match TRBD2. Germline V CDR1 and CDR2: SGHRS, YFSETQ. Losses at the gene ends were 0 bases for V and 7 bases for J; bases not matched to a gene: 5. This CDR3 has 14 residues. CDR3: CASSLGSRGGEQYF. In DNA form, the CDR3 reads TGCGCCAGCAGCTTGGGATCGCGGGGGGGGGAGCAGTACTTC.

This clonotype was counted at least ten times. This rearrangement joins TRBV20-1 to TRBJ1-1; weak D call: TRBD1 (6 bases). The CDR3 is 14 residues long. Germline CDR1 and CDR2: DFQATT and SNEGSKA (reference sequence). V lost 1 base and J 5 bases, leaving 14 bases between the germline ends. The CDR3 sequence is CSARAPGAGTEAFF. The DNA of the CDR3 is TGCAGTGCTAGAGCGCCGGGGGCGGGAACTGAAGCTTTCTTT.

The sample holds many counts of this clonotype. V and J are TRBV19 and TRBJ2-1; possible D gene TRBD1, 6 bases. Germline V gene lookup returns CDR1 LNHDA and CDR2 SQIVND (reference sequence). V was shortened by 3 bases and J by 6 bases, with 6 bases between the two germline ends. This CDR3 region has 12 residues. The CDR3 bases are TGTGCCAGTAGTATGACAGGCAATGAGCAGTTCTTC. This encodes CASSMTGNEQFF.

Many counts were recorded for this clonotype. V gene TRBV19 combines with J gene TRBJ1-1, with TRBD1 as a possible D gene (5 bases). Germline V gene data show CDR1 as LNHDA and CDR2 as SQIVND (reference sequence). V lost 8 bases to trimming and J lost 5 bases, with 15 bases between them. CDR3 length: 13 residues. The CDR3 here is CASEDGGRTEAFF. DNA for the CDR3: TGTGCCAGTGAGGACGGGGGGAGAACTGAAGCTTTCTTT.

This clonotype was counted ten times or more. The chain has TRBV7-2 and TRBJ1-2; no definite D call. V was shortened by 7 bases and J by 3 bases, with 9 bases between the two germline ends. The CDR3 consists of 12 residues. Germline V lookup: CDR1 SGHTA, CDR2 FQGNSA. CDR3 bases: TGTGCCAGCACAGGCGAATACTATGGCTACACCTTC. Protein product: CASTGEYYGYTF.

This clonotype was seen repeatedly, ten times or more. This chain joins TRBV19 and TRBJ1-1; D is unresolved. The length of the CDR3 is 16 residues. Germline V lookup: CDR1 LNHDA, CDR2 SQIVND (reference sequence). The V end was cut by 5 bases, the J end by 2 bases, with 18 bases between. The CDR3, as DNA: TGTGCCAGTAGTCCCCGACTCAGCGACCGAAACACTGAAGCTTTCTTT. This sequence encodes CASSPRLSDRNTEAFF.

This clonotype showed up many times. The chain combines TRBV13 with TRBJ2-7; D remains ambiguous. The CDR3 consists of 15 residues. Trimming took off 0 bases at V and 5 bases at J, with 14 bases between the two ends. The germline V gene has CDR1 PRHDT and CDR2 FYEKMQ (reference sequence). The CDR3 loop reads CASSLGPGTLNEQYF. In nucleotides, the CDR3 is TGTGCCAGCAGCTTAGGACCGGGTACTCTGAACGAGCAGTACTTC.

This clonotype was counted ten times or more. This rearrangement joins TRBV28 to TRBJ2-3; no firm D call. The germline V and J ends were trimmed by 2 bases and 0 bases, with 9 bases remaining between them. CDR3 length: 15 residues. Looked up from germline, CDR1 is MDHEN and CDR2 is SYDVKM. CDR3 in DNA: TGTGCCAGCAGTTTAATATCGGACAGCACAGATACGCAGTATTTT. Amino acids: CASSLISDSTDTQYF.

The gene calls are TRBV7-9 and TRBJ2-1; TRBD1 matches 7 bases. Germline assignment: CDR1 SEHNR and CDR2 FQNEAQ (reference sequence). V dropped 7 bases and J dropped 13; count of bases not matched to a gene: 13. The CDR3 contains 13 residues. The CDR3 region is CASTQDREKIQFF. CDR3 sequence (DNA): TGTGCCAGCACCCAAGACAGGGAAAAGATTCAGTTCTTC.

This clonotype was counted ten times or more. The chain combines TRBV5-1 with TRBJ1-1, with unresolved D. This CDR3 has 13 residues. Germline CDR1 SGHRS, CDR2 YFSETQ. Trimming left V 3 bases short and J 2 bases short, with 8 bases between. CDR3 sequence (DNA): TGCGCCAGCAGCTCACAGCCAAACACTGAAGCTTTCTTT. Translation: CASSSQPNTEAFF.